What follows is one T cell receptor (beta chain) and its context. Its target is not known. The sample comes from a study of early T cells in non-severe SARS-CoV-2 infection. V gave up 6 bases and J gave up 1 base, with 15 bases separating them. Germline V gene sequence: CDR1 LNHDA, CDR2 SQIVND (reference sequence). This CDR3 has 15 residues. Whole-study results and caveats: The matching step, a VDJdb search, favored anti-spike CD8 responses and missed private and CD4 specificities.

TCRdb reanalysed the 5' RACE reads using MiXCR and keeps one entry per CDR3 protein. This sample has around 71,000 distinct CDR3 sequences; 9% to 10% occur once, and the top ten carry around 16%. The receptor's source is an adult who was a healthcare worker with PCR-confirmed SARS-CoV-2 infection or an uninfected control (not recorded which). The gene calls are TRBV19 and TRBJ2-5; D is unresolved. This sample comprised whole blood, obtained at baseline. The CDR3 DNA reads TGTGCCAGTAGCCCGGACGGACCAGGCCAAGAGACCCAGTACTTC. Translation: CASSPDGPGQETQYF.